Listed here are 3 T cell receptor beta chains from one sample, sequenced in a study of cytomegalovirus exposure and HLA in healthy donors. PCR used 60 Vbeta primers and 13 Jbeta primers. Repertoires were generated with immunoSEQ multiplex PCR, while TCRdb's copy carries only in-frame clones and drops some. Its clone listing holds under 200,000 clones. The sample was PBMCs. The receptors were gathered from a man under 40 in good health and CMV-seronegative.

CDR3 loop: CASSEAYEQFF. The CDR3, as DNA: TGTGCCAGCAGTGAAGCCTATGAGCAGTTCTTC. The gene calls are TRBV2 and TRBJ2-1; D is uncertain. Trimming removed 0 bases from V and 8 bases from J, with 2 bases in between. Germline loops: CDR1 SNHLY, CDR2 FYNNEI. The CDR3 loop spans 11 amino acids.

The J gene is TRBJ2-2, the V gene TRBV7-9; 8 bases match TRBD1. With 4 bases clipped from V and 5 bases from J, the junction kept 3 bases outside the gene matches. This CDR3 comprises 14 residues. CDR1 and CDR2 from the germline V gene are SEHNR and FQNEAQ (reference sequence). The CDR3 loop reads CASSSTGGTGELFF. For the CDR3, the DNA is TGTGCCAGCAGCTCCACAGGGGGGACCGGGGAGCTGTTTTTT.

The chain is built from TRBV5-6 and TRBJ1-1, with 10 bases aligning to TRBD1. Germline V CDR1 and CDR2: SGHDT, YYEEEE. The V gene end was trimmed by 3 bases and the J gene end by 6 bases; junction bases not matched to a gene: 8. This CDR3 has 15 residues. CDR3 loop: CASSSYDRGLPEAFF. CDR3 DNA: TGTGCCAGCAGCTCCTACGACAGGGGGCTACCTGAAGCTTTCTTT. The complete variable domain, with remaining parts taken from reference TRBV5-6 and TRBJ1-1, reads DAGVTQSPTHLIKTRGQQVTLRCSPKSGHDTVSWYQQALGQGPQFIFQYYEEEERQRGNFPDRFSGHQFPNYSSELNVNALLLGDSALYLCASSSYDRGLPEAFFGQGTRLTVV.